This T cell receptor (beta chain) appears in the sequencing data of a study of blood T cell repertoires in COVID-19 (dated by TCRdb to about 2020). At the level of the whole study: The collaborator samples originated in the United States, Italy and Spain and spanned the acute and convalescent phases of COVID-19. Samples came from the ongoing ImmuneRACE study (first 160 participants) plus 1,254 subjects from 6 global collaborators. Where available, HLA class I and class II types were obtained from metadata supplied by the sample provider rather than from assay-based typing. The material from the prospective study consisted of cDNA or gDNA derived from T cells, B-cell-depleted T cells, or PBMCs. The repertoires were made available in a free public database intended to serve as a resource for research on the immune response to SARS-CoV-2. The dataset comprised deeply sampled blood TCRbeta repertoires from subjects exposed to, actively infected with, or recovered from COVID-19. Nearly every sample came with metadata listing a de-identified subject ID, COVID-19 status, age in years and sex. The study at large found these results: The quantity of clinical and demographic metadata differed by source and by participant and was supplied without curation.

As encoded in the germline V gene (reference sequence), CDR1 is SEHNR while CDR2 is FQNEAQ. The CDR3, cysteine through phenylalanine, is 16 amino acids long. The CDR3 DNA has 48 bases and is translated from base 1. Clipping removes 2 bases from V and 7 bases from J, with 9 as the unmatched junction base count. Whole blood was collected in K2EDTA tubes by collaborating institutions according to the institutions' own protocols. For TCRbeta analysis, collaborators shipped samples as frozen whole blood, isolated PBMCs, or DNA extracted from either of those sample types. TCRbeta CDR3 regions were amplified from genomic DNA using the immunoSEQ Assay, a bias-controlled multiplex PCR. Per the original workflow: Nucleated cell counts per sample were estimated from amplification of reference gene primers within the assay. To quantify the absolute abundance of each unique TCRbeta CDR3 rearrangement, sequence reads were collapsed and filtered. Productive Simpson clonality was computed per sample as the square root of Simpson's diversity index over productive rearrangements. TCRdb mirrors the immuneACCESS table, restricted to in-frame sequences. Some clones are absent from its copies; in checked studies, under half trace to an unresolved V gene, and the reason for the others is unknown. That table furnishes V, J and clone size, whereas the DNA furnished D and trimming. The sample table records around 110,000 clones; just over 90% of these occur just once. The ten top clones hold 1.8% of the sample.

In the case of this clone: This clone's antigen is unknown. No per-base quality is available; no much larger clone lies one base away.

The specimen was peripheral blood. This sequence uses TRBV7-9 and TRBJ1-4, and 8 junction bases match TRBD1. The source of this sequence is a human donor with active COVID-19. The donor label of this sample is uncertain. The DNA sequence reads TGTGCCAGCAGCTTAACCACCAGGGGGCGCGGTGAAAAACTGTTTTTT. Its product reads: CASSLTTRGRGEKLFF.